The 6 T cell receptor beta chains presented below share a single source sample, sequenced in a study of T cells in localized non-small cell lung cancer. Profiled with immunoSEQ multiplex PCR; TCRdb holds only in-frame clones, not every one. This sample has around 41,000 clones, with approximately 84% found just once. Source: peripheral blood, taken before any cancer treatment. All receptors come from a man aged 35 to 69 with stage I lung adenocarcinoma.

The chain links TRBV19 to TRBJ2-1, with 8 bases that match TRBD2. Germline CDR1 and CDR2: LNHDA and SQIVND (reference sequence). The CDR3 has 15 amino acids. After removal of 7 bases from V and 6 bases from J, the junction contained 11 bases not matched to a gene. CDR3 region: CASTIPTSAGNEQFF. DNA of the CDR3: TGTGCCAGTACCATACCGACTAGCGCCGGCAATGAGCAGTTCTTC. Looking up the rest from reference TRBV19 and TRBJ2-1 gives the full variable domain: DGGITQSPKYLFRKEGQNVTLSCEQNLNHDAMYWYRQDPGQGLRLIYYSQIVNDFQKGDIAEGYSVSREKKESFPLTVTSAQKNPTAFYLCASTIPTSAGNEQFFGPGTRLTVL.

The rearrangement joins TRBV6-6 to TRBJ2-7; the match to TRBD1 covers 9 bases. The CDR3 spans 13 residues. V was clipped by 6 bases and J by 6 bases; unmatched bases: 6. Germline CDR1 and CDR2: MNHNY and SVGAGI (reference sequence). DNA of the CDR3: TGTGCCAGCAGCCCGGGACAGGGCTTCGAGCAGTACTTC. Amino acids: CASSPGQGFEQYF.

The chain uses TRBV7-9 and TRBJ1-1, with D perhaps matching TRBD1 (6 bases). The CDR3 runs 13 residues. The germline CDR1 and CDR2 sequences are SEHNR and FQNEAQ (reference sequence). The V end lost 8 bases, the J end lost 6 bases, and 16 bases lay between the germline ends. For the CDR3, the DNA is TGTGCCAGCGTCAGACAGGCGGCGGCTGAAGCTTTCTTT. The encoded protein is CASVRQAAAEAFF.

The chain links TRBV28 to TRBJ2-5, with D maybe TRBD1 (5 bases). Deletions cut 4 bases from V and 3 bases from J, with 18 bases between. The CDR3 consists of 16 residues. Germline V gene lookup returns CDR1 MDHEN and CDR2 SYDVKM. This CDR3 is CASSSRERTSKETQYF. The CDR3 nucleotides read TGTGCCAGCAGTTCGCGCGAGAGGACATCGAAAGAGACCCAGTACTTC.

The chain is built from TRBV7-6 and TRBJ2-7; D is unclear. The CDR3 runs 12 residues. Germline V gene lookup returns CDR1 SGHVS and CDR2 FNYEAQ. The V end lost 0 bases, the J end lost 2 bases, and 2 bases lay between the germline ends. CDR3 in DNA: TGTGCCAGCAGCTTAGCGCCCTACGAGCAGTACTTC. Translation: CASSLAPYEQYF.

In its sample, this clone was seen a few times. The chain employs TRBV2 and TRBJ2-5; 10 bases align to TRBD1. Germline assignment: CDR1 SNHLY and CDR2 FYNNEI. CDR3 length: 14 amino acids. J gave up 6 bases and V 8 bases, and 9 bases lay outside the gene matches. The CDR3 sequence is CASRPGQGEQTQYF. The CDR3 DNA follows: TGTGCCAGCCGTCCAGGACAGGGGGAGCAGACCCAGTACTTC.